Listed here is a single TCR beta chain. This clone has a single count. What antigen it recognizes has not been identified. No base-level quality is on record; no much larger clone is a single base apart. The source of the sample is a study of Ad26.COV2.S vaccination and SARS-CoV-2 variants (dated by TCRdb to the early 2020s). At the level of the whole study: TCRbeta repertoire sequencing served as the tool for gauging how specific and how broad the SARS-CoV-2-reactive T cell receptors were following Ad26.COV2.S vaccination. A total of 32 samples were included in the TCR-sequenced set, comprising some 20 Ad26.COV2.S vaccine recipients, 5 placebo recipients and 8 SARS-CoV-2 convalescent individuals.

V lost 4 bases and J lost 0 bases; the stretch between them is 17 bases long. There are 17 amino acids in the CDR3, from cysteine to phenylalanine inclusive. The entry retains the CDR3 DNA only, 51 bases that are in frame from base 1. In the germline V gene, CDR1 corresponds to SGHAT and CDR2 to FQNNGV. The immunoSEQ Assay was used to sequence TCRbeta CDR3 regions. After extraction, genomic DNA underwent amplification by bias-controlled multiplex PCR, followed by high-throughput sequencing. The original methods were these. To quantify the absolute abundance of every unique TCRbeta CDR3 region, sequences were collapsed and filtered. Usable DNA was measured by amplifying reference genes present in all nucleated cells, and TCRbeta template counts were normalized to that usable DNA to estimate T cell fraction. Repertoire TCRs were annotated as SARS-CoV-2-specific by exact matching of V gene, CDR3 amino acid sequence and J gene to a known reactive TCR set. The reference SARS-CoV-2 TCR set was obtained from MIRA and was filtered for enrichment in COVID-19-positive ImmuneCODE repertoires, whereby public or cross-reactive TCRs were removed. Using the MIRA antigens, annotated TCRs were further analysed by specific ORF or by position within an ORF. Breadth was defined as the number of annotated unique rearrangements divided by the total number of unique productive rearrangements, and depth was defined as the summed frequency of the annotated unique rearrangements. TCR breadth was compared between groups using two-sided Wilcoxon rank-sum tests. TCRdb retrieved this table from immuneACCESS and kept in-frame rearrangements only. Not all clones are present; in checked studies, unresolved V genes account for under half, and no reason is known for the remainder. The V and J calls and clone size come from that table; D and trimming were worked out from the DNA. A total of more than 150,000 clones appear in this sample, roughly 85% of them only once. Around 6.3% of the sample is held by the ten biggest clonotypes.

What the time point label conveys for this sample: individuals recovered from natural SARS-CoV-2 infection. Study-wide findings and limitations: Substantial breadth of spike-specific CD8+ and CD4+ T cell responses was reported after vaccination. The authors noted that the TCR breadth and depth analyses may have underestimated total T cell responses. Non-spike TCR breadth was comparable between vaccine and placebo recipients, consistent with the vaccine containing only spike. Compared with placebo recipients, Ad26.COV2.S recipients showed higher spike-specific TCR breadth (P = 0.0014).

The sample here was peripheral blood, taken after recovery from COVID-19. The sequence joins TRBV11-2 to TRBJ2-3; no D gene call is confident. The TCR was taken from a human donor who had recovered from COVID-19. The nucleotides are TGTGCCAGCAGCTCGCCCTCCGGAAGGGCTAGCACAGATACGCAGTATTTT. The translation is CASSSPSGRASTDTQYF.